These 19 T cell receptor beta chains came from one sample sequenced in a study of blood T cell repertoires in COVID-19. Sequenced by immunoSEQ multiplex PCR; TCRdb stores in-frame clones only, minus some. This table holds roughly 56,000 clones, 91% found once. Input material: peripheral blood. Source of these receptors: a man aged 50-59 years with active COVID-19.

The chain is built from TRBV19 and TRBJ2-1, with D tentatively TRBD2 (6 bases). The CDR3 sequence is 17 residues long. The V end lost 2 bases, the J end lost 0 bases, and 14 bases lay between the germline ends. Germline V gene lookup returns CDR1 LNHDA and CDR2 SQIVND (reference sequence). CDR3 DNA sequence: TGTGCCAGTAGTATAAGTTCTAGCGCGAGCTCCTACAATGAGCAGTTCTTC. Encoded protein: CASSISSSASSYNEQFF.

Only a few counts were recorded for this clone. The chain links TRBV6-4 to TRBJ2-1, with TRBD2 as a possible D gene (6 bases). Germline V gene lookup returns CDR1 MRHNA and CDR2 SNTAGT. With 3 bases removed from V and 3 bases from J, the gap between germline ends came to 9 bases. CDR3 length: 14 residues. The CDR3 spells CASSDEAGYNEQFF. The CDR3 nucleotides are TGTGCCAGCAGTGATGAAGCGGGCTACAATGAGCAGTTCTTC.

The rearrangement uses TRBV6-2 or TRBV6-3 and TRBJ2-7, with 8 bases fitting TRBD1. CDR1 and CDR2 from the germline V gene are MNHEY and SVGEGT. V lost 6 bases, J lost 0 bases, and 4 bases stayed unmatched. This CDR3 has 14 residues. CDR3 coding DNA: TGTGCCAGCAGCAAACAGGGGGGCTCCTACGAGCAGTACTTC. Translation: CASSKQGGSYEQYF.

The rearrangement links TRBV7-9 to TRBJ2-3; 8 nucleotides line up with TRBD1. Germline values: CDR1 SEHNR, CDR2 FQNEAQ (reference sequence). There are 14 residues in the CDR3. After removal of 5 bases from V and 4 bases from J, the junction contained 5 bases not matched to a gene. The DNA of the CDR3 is TGTGCCAGCAGCGCGGGACAGGCCGCAGATACGCAGTATTTT. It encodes CASSAGQAADTQYF. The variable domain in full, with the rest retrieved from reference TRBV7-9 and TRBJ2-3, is DTGVSQNPRHKITKRGQNVTFRCDPISEHNRLYWYRQTLGQGPEFLTYFQNEAQLEKSRLLSDRFSAERPKGSFSTLEIQRTEQGDSAMYLCASSAGQAADTQYFGPGTRLTVL.

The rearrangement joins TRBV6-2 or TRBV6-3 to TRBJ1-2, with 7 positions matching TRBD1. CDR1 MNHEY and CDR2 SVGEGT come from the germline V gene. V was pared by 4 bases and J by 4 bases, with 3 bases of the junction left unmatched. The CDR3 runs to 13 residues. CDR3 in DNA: TGTGCCAGCAGTTCCGACAGGGTCTATGGCTACACCTTC. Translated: CASSSDRVYGYTF.

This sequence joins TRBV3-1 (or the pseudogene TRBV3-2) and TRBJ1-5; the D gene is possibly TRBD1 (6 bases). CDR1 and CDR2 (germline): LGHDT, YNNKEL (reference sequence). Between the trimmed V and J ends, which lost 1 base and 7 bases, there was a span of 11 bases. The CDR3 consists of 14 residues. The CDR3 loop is CASSQAGVGQPQHF. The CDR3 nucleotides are TGTGCCAGCAGCCAAGCAGGGGTCGGCCAGCCCCAGCATTTT.

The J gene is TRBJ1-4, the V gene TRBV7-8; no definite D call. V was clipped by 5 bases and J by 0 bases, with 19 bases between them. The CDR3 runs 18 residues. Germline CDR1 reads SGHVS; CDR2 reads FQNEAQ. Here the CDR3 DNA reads TGTGCCAGCAGCCCCGGACGAGGGATAGGGTCAACTAATGAAAAACTGTTTTTT. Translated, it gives CASSPGRGIGSTNEKLFF. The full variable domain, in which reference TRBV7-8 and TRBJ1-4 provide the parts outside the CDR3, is GAGVSQSPRYKVAKRGQDVALRCDPISGHVSLFWYQQALGQGPEFLTYFQNEAQLDKSGLPSDRFFAERPEGSVSTLKIQRTQQEDSAVYLCASSPGRGIGSTNEKLFFGSGTQLSVL.

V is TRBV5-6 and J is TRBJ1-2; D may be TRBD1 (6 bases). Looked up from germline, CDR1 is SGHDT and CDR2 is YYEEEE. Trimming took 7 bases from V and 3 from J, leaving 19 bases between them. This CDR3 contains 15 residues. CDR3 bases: TGTGCCAGCGCTTTGTCAGGGGTATATCACTATGGCTACACCTTC. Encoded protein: CASALSGVYHYGYTF.

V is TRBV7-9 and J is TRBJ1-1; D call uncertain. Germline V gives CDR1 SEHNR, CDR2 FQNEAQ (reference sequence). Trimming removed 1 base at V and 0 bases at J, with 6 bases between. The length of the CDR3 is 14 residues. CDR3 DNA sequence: TGTGCCAGCAGCTTAGTCAACTTGAACACTGAAGCTTTCTTT. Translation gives CASSLVNLNTEAFF.

DNA for the CDR3: TGTGCCAGCTCACCCAGGTTTGGGGAGCTGTTTTTT. Its translation is CASSPRFGELFF. The V gene is TRBV18, the J gene TRBJ2-2; D unclear. V lost 3 bases and J 8 bases, leaving 7 bases between the germline ends. The CDR3 is 12 residues long. Germline V gives CDR1 KGHSH, CDR2 LQKENI.

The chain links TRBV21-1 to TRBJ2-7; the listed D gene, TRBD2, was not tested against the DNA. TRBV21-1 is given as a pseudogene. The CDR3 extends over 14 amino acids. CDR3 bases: TGTGCCAGCATCGGGACTAGCGGGTCCTACGAGCAGTACTTC. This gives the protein CASIGTSGSYEQYF.

The CDR3 DNA reads TGTGCCAGCAGTCCAGGGCACGGAACTAATGAAAAACTGTTTTTT. Its translation is CASSPGHGTNEKLFF. The chain employs TRBV14 and TRBJ1-4, with D possibly being TRBD1 (5 bases). The CDR3 sequence is 15 residues long. The germline V and J ends were trimmed by 6 bases and 1 base, with 12 bases remaining between them. The germline V gene has CDR1 SGHDN and CDR2 FVKESK.

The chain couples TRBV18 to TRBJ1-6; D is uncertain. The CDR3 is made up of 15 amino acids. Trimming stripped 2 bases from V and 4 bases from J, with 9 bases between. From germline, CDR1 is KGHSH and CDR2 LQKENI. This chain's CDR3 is CASSPGPGYNSPLHF. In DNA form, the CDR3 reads TGTGCCAGCTCACCAGGCCCAGGTTATAATTCACCCCTCCACTTT.

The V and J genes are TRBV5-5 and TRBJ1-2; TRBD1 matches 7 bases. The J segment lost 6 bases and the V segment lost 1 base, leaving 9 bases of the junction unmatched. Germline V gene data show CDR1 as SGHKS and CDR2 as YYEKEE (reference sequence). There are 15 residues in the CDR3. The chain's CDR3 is CASSLSRGNKNGYTF. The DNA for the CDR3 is TGTGCCAGCAGCTTGAGCAGGGGGAATAAGAATGGCTACACCTTC.

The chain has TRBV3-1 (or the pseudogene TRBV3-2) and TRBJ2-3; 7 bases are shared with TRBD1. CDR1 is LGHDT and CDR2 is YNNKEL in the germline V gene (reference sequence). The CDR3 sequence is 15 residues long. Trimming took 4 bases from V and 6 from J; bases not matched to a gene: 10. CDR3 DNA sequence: TGTGCCAGCAGCCTTGGAGGCCTACAGGGGGATACGCAGTATTTT. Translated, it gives CASSLGGLQGDTQYF.

CDR3 bases: TGTGCCAGCAGCCCCGGGACAGGGTTATTCTATAATTCACCCCTCCACTTT. It is translated as CASSPGTGLFYNSPLHF. The chain couples TRBV28 to TRBJ1-6; 9 bases agree with TRBD1. CDR1 is MDHEN and CDR2 is SYDVKM in the germline V gene. Trimming cost V 6 bases and J 3 bases; bases outside gene matches: 9. The CDR3 covers 17 residues.

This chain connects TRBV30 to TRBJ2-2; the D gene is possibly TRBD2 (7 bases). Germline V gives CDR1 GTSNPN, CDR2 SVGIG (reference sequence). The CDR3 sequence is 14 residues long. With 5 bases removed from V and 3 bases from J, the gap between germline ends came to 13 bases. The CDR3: CAWEAGHYTGELFF. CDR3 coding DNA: TGTGCCTGGGAAGCGGGACATTACACCGGGGAGCTGTTTTTT.

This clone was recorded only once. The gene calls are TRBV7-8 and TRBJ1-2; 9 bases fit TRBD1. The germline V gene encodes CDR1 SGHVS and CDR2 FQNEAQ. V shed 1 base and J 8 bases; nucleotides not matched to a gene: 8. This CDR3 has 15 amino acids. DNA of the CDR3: TGTGCCAGCAGCTTAGTCGCTGGACAGGGGCGCGGCTACACCTTC. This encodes CASSLVAGQGRGYTF.

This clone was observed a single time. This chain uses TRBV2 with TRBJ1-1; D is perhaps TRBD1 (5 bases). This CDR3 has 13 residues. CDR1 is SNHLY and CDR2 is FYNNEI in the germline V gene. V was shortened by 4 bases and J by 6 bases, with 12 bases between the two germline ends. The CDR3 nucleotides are TGTGCCAGCAGTGTGGGGGGGTTAGCTGAAGCTTTCTTT. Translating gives CASSVGGLAEAFF.